This T cell receptor beta chain appears in the sequencing data of a study of PD-L1 blockade in urothelial cancer. Study-wide background: The study recovered a median of 141,255 T cells per blood sample.

Overall study results and limits: It was durable-benefit patients whose tumor-associated blood clones expanded more at 3 weeks.

Time point given: pretreatment peripheral blood. Urothelial carcinoma, locally advanced or metastatic, affected the patients. About this clone: Its antigen is as yet unknown. At the DNA level, this CDR3 is encoded by other sequences in the same sample as well.

Into every PCR, synthetic TCR analog templates were spiked. Clones were sequenced by immunoSEQ multiplex PCR, and TCRdb holds only the in-frame ones, with some missing. The sample records approximately 32,000 clones, roughly 82% being singletons. Sequenced here: PBMCs, sampled around atezolizumab (anti-PD-L1) treatment. The sequence derives from a man aged 55 to 69 with urothelial cancer.

Written as DNA, the CDR3 is TGTGCCAGCAGTGAAGGACTAGCGGAAGAGACCCAGTACTTC. This codes for CASSEGLAEETQYF. V gene TRBV6-1 combines with J gene TRBJ2-5, with 9 bases lining up with TRBD2. CDR1 and CDR2 from the germline V gene are MNHNS and SASEGT. V shed 1 base, J shed 3 bases, and the junction held 0 bases outside the gene matches. The CDR3 spans 14 residues.